Listed here is a single T cell receptor (beta chain). Its specificity is not known. Just one base apart from a much larger clone, this may be a read error. V was clipped by 5 bases and J by 4 bases; unmatched bases: 4. The CDR3 has 13 amino acids. The data belong to a study of regulatory T cells in long-lasting Graves disease. Study-level points and caveats: Limited samples may have lowered accuracy.

Time point meaning: newly diagnosed GD, antithyroid drugs for less than 3 months. RNA from PBMCs was the source of the TCR library. EDTA tubes held 9 to 10 milliliters of peripheral blood from each patient. To make TCR beta libraries, researchers used iRepertoire HTBI primers and Arm-PCR of CDR3 regions. TCRdb called the multiplex PCR reads again in MiXCR, with one record for every CDR3 protein. Of hundreds of thousands of distinct CDR3 sequences listed, 15% to 20% are singletons. These same records also appear under a second study, on T cells in Graves' hyperthyroidism and ophthalmopathy. That paper states: In patients aged 18 to 65, hyperthyroidism was newly diagnosed, with duration under 2 months. Ophthalmopathy got predicted by the model a median approximately 6 months before its onset.

This clonotype was obtained from a woman aged 25 to 39 with Graves disease. The chain links TRBV12-3 or TRBV12-4 to TRBJ1-2, with 7 nucleotides matching TRBD1. Here the sequenced sample was peripheral blood mononuclear cells (PBMCs), taken at new diagnosis, from a patient treated with antithyroid drugs. The CDR3 DNA reads TGTGCCAGCAGTACAGGGGCGCTCTATGGCTACACCTTC. Amino acid sequence: CASSTGALYGYTF.